This TCR beta chain was obtained from a study of blood T cells in healthy people across ages. General study findings and limits: Naive T cell percentage by flow cytometry tracked strongly with beta diversity. Long-lived donors had more naive CD4+ cells and higher diversity than aged donors.

A sample-barcoded 5' primer and a J-beta primer mix were used in a second PCR of about 7 to 11 cycles. TCRdb processed the 5' RACE reads anew with MiXCR; each CDR3 protein has one entry. The table lists over 1.5 million distinct CDR3 sequences, around half of them singletons, with approximately 2% in the top ten. There are 14 residues in the CDR3. Germline V gene lookup returns CDR1 SQVTM and CDR2 ANQGSEA. The V and J ends lost 4 bases and 5 bases, in that order; junction bases with no gene match: 7. Only a few counts were recorded for this clonotype. The antigen remains unidentified. The receptor was isolated from a middle-aged woman in good health. Source material: blood. V is TRBV29-1 and J is TRBJ2-7, with 11 bases matching TRBD2. The CDR3 here is CSVALAGDPHEQYF. Here the CDR3 DNA reads TGCAGCGTTGCACTAGCGGGGGATCCCCACGAGCAGTACTTC.